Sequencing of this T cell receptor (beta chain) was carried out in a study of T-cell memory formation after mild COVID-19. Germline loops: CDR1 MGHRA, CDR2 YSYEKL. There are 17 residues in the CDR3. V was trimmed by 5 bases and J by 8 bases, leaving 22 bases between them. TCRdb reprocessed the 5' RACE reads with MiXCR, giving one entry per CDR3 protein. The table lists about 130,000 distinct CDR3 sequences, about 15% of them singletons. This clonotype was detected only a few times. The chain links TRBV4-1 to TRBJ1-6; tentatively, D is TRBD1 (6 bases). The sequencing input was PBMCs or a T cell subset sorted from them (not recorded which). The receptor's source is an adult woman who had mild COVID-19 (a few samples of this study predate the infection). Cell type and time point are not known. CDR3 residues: CASSIGGGAQTYSPLHF. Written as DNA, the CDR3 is TGCGCCAGCAGCATCGGCGGGGGCGCCCAAACCTATTCACCCCTCCACTTT.